The 21 T cell receptor beta chains listed next were all sequenced from one sample in a study of cytomegalovirus exposure and HLA in healthy donors. The method was immunoSEQ multiplex PCR; TCRdb's version includes in-frame clones alone and lacks a portion of them. The table includes 250,000 to 300,000 clones, about 86% detected once. Sequenced material: PBMCs. These receptors were taken from a woman aged 18-29 years in good health and CMV-seronegative.

This clone has just a few counts. The gene calls are TRBV2 and TRBJ1-2, with D possibly matching TRBD1 (6 bases). CDR1 and CDR2 from the germline V gene are SNHLY and FYNNEI. The CDR3 sequence is 13 residues long. Trimming pared 1 base from V and 4 bases from J, leaving 7 bases between. The CDR3 reads CASSEDRAYGYTF. DNA of the CDR3: TGTGCCAGCAGTGAAGACAGGGCCTATGGCTACACCTTC.

The chain is built from TRBV5-1 and TRBJ1-2, with D uncertain. This CDR3 region has 14 residues. Germline CDR1 SGHRS, CDR2 YFSETQ. V was pared by 4 bases and J by 2 bases, with 12 bases between. The DNA of the CDR3 is TGCGCCAGCAGCACCGGCCGGGTCAACTATGGCTACACCTTC. Protein product: CASSTGRVNYGYTF.

This rearrangement joins TRBV5-4 to TRBJ2-7; 13 bases map to TRBD2. The CDR3 totals 18 residues. Germline lookup yields CDR1 SGHNT and CDR2 YYREEE (reference sequence). Losses at the gene ends were 4 bases for V and 1 base for J; bases not matched to a gene: 11. The CDR3 here is CASSGGLAGASRSYEQYF. CDR3 nucleotides: TGTGCCAGCAGCGGAGGACTAGCGGGAGCGAGTAGGTCCTACGAGCAGTACTTC.

This clone showed up just once. This chain's CDR3 is CASSVFAASSYNEQFF. CDR3 nucleotide sequence: TGTGCCAGCAGCGTATTTGCAGCGAGCTCCTACAATGAGCAGTTCTTC. The rearrangement joins TRBV9 to TRBJ2-1, with no clear D. The CDR3 sequence is 16 residues long. V dropped 1 base and J dropped 0 bases, with 11 bases sitting between them. The germline CDR1 and CDR2 sequences are SGDLS and YYNGEE. Variable domain in full (rest from reference TRBV9 and TRBJ2-1): DSGVTQTPKHLITATGQRVTLRCSPRSGDLSVYWYQQSLDQGLQFLIQYYNGEERAKGNILERFSAQQFPDLHSELNLSSLELGDSALYFCASSVFAASSYNEQFFGPGTRLTVL.

Turning to this clone: Germline and junction disagree at one end, which may indicate a read error. The chain is built from TRBV7-7 and TRBJ2-2; TRBD1 matches at 9 bases. The germline gives CDR1 SSHAT, CDR2 FNYEAQ (reference sequence). The CDR3 runs to 16 residues. CDR3 protein: CASSRTGASNTGELFF. CDR3 bases: TGTGCTAGCAGCCGGACAGGGGCCTCGAACACCGGGGAGCTGTTTTTT.

The chain has TRBV30 and TRBJ2-3, with 13 bases fitting TRBD2. The CDR3 contains 14 residues. The trim removed 5 bases at V and 6 bases at J, leaving 5 bases unmatched. In germline, CDR1 is GTSNPN, CDR2 SVGIG (reference sequence). The DNA of the CDR3 is TGTGCCTGGCGACTAGCGGGGGGTTGGGATACGCAGTATTTT. Translated: CAWRLAGGWDTQYF.

The gene calls are TRBV11-1 and TRBJ2-5; D is possibly TRBD1 (6 bases). The CDR3 totals 14 residues. The germline V gene has CDR1 SGHAT and CDR2 FQDESV (reference sequence). Trimming took off 5 bases at V and 5 bases at J, with 15 bases between the two ends. CDR3 amino acids: CASSLGTGLETQYF. Here the CDR3 DNA reads TGTGCCAGCAGCCTTGGTACAGGGCTGGAGACCCAGTACTTC.

The chain uses TRBV5-1 and TRBJ2-3; TRBD2 agrees at 7 bases. With 2 bases clipped from V and 7 bases from J, the junction kept 1 base outside the gene matches. This CDR3 spans 12 amino acids. Germline assignment: CDR1 SGHRS and CDR2 YFSETQ. The CDR3 reads CASSFGGNTQYF. The CDR3, as DNA: TGCGCCAGCAGCTTCGGGGGGAATACGCAGTATTTT. Full variable domain (remainder filled in from reference TRBV5-1 and TRBJ2-3): KAGVTQTPRYLIKTRGQQVTLSCSPISGHRSVSWYQQTPGQGLQFLFEYFSETQRNKGNFPGRFSGRQFSNSRSEMNVSTLELGDSALYLCASSFGGNTQYFGPGTRLTVL.

This chain joins TRBV4-2 and TRBJ2-5, with 7 nucleotides matching TRBD1. This CDR3 is built from 18 residues. J lost 3 bases, V lost 4 bases, and 17 bases had no gene match. Germline V gives CDR1 LGHNA, CDR2 YNFKEQ. The CDR3 DNA follows: TGTGCCAGCAGCCGACCTCCTGGGACAGTGAAGGACGAAGAGACCCAGTACTTC. It translates to CASSRPPGTVKDEETQYF.

The chain couples TRBV7-9 to TRBJ1-2, with 9 bases lining up with TRBD1. The CDR3 has 15 residues. The V gene end was trimmed by 5 bases and the J gene end by 3 bases; junction bases not matched to a gene: 7. Germline CDR1 is SEHNR and CDR2 is FQNEAQ (reference sequence). In DNA, the CDR3 is TGTGCCAGCAGCCCTTGGGACAGGGTTGACTATGGCTACACCTTC. This translates into CASSPWDRVDYGYTF.

The chain carries TRBV6-6 and TRBJ1-1, with 7 bases matching TRBD1. After removal of 7 bases from V and 11 bases from J, the junction contained 7 bases not matched to a gene. This CDR3 is 11 amino acids long. Germline values: CDR1 MNHNY, CDR2 SVGAGI (reference sequence). CDR3 sequence reads: CASIRQGFAFF. The CDR3 coding sequence is TGTGCCAGCATTCGACAGGGTTTTGCTTTCTTT.

This clone was observed a handful of times. The same CDR3 is also encoded by other DNA sequences in this sample. The chain combines TRBV10-1 with TRBJ1-2; tentatively, D is TRBD1 (5 bases). Germline CDR1 is WNHNN and CDR2 is SYGVQD (reference sequence). The germline V and J ends were trimmed by 6 bases and 5 bases, with 13 bases remaining between them. The length of the CDR3 is 13 residues. CDR3 loop: CASSGRGGYGYTF. CDR3 bases: TGCGCCAGCAGCGGAAGGGGTGGATATGGCTACACCTTC.

V and J are TRBV10-1 and TRBJ2-7; 7 bases fit TRBD1. The germline V gene has CDR1 WNHNN and CDR2 SYGVQD (reference sequence). Trimming removed 3 bases from V and 0 bases from J; junction bases left unmatched: 5. The length of the CDR3 is 15 residues. CDR3 in amino acids: CASSDPTGSSYEQYF. DNA for the CDR3: TGCGCCAGCAGTGATCCGACAGGGAGCTCCTACGAGCAGTACTTC.

This rearrangement joins TRBV6-6 to TRBJ1-2, with a possible D match to TRBD1 (5 bases). The CDR3 consists of 14 residues. V was trimmed by 0 bases and J by 4 bases, leaving 9 bases between them. The V gene's germline CDR1 is MNHNY and CDR2 SVGAGI (reference sequence). This CDR3 is CASSYSAGPYGYTF. The CDR3 DNA is TGTGCCAGCAGTTACTCGGCAGGGCCCTATGGCTACACCTTC.

CDR3 loop: CATKPGLGTSVSLGTDTQYF. The CDR3 coding sequence is TGCGCCACGAAACCCGGGTTGGGGACTAGCGTCTCACTCGGCACAGATACGCAGTATTTT. This chain uses TRBV5-1 with TRBJ2-3; 10 nucleotides agree with TRBD2. CDR3 length: 20 amino acids. The J segment lost 1 base and the V segment lost 9 bases, leaving 23 bases of the junction unmatched. Germline V gene data show CDR1 as SGHRS and CDR2 as YFSETQ. Combining the CDR3 with reference TRBV5-1 and TRBJ2-3 gives the whole variable domain KAGVTQTPRYLIKTRGQQVTLSCSPISGHRSVSWYQQTPGQGLQFLFEYFSETQRNKGNFPGRFSGRQFSNSRSEMNVSTLELGDSALYLCATKPGLGTSVSLGTDTQYFGPGTRLTVL.

Only a few counts were recorded for this clone. The V gene is TRBV5-1, the J gene TRBJ1-2, with D uncertain. CDR1 is SGHRS, CDR2 YFSETQ, per germline. V lost 7 bases and J lost 2, with 9 bases in between. This CDR3 spans 12 amino acids. The CDR3 bases are TGCGCCAGCGCAGACGGGAACTATGGCTACACCTTC. This codes for CASADGNYGYTF.

This rearrangement joins TRBV12-5 to TRBJ2-1; 14 nucleotides agree with TRBD2. CDR3 length equals 16 residues. V lost 6 bases, J lost 7 bases, and 8 bases stayed unmatched. Germline lookup yields CDR1 LGHNT and CDR2 FRNRAP. The CDR3 loop reads CASGRTSGGSQNEQFF. In DNA, the CDR3 is TGTGCTAGTGGGCGGACTAGCGGGGGGAGTCAAAATGAGCAGTTCTTC.

The rearrangement joins TRBV30 to TRBJ2-2; D is uncertain. CDR1 and CDR2 from the germline V gene are GTSNPN and SVGIG (reference sequence). Trimming pared 0 bases from V and 3 bases from J, leaving 5 bases between. The CDR3 runs to 13 residues. CDR3 residues: CAWSVTDTGELFF. Written as DNA, the CDR3 is TGTGCCTGGAGTGTCACGGACACCGGGGAGCTGTTTTTT.

The count of this clone is one. The chain links TRBV5-6 to TRBJ2-7, with unresolved D. V gave up 2 bases and J gave up 4 bases, with 7 bases separating them. The CDR3 sequence is 12 residues long. Looked up from germline, CDR1 is SGHDT and CDR2 is YYEEEE. The CDR3 region is CASSLNYYEQYF. In nucleotides, the CDR3 is TGTGCCAGCAGCTTAAACTATTACGAGCAGTACTTC.

The table lists this clone with a few counts. The chain combines TRBV20-1 with TRBJ2-3, with D perhaps TRBD2 (6 bases). The CDR3 consists of 11 residues. V lost 8 bases, J lost 6 bases, and 12 bases lay in between. Germline loops: CDR1 DFQATT, CDR2 SNEGSKA (reference sequence). The CDR3, as DNA: TGCAGTCCGAGGGAGGCGGATACGCAGTATTTT. Translated: CSPREADTQYF.

The rearrangement links TRBV2 to TRBJ2-7; D remains ambiguous. Deletions cut 5 bases from V and 6 bases from J, with 5 bases between. Germline values: CDR1 SNHLY, CDR2 FYNNEI. This CDR3 spans 10 amino acids. The CDR3 bases are TGTGCCAGCAGTCGGAGCGAGCAGTACTTC. Translated, it gives CASSRSEQYF.